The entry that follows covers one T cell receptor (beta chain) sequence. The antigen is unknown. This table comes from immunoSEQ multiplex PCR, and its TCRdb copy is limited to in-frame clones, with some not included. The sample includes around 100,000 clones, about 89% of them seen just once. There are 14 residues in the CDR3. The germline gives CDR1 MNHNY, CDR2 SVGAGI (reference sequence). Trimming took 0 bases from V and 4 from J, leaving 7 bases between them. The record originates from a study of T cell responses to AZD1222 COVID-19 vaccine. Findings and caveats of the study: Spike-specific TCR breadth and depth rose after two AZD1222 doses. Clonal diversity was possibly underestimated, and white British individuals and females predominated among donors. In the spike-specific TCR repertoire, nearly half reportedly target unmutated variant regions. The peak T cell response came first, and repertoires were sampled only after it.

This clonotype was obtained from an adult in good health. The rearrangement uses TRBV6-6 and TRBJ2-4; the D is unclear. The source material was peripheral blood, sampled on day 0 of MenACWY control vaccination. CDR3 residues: CASSYSKGKNIQYF. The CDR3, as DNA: TGTGCCAGCAGTTACTCGAAGGGAAAAAACATTCAGTACTTC.